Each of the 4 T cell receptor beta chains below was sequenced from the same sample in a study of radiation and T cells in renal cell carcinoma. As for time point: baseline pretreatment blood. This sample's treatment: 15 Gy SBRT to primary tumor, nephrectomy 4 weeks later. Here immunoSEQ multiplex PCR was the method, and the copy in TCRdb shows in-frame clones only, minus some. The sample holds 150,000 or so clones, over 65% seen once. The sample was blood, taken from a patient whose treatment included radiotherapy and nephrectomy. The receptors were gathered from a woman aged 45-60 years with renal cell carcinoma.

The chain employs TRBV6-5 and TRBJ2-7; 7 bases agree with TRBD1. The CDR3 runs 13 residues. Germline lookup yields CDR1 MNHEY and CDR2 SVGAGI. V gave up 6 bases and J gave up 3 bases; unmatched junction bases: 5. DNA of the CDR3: TGTGCCAGCAGGAAGGGACAGTTCTACGAGCAGTACTTC. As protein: CASRKGQFYEQYF.

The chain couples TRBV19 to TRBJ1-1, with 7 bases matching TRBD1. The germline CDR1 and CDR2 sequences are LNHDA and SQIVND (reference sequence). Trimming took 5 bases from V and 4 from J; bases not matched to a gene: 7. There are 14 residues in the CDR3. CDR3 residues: CASSSTSGGTEAFF. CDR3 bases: TGTGCCAGTAGTTCCACTTCAGGGGGCACTGAAGCTTTCTTT.

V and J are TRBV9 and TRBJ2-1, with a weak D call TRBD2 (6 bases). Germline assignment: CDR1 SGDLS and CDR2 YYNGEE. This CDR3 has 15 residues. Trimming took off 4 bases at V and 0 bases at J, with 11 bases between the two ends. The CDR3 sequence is CASSPLATSYNEQFF. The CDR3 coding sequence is TGTGCCAGCAGCCCCCTAGCGACCTCCTACAATGAGCAGTTCTTC. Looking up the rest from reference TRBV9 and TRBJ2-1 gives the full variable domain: DSGVTQTPKHLITATGQRVTLRCSPRSGDLSVYWYQQSLDQGLQFLIQYYNGEERAKGNILERFSAQQFPDLHSELNLSSLELGDSALYFCASSPLATSYNEQFFGPGTRLTVL.

The CDR3 DNA reads TGCGCCAGCAGCCCGTATGGTGGGAGCCAGTACTTC. It yields the protein CASSPYGGSQYF. This chain uses TRBV4-1 with TRBJ2-5; TRBD2 is a possible D gene (5 bases). The CDR3 consists of 12 residues. CDR1 is MGHRA, CDR2 YSYEKL, per germline. V was trimmed by 4 bases and J by 10 bases, leaving 13 bases between them.